The present entry profiles one T cell receptor beta chain with its context. This clonotype was seen many times. Its antigen is currently not known. No much larger clone is present one base from it, and per-base qualities are unavailable. Read against the paper, the sample's treatment or condition label means: live attenuated yellow fever vaccine strain. At each blood-draw timepoint, two biological replicates of bulk PBMCs were obtained. A standard Ficoll-Paque protocol was used to isolate PBMCs from peripheral blood. TriZol was used to extract RNA from bulk PBMCs, from CD4 and CD8 fractions, and from dextramer-positive and dextramer-negative fractions. These data originate in a study of T cells after yellow fever vaccination (dated by TCRdb to the late 2010s). For the wider study: The SMART-Seq v4 Ultra Low Input RNA kit was used to prepare libraries from fractions with low cell numbers. To follow T-cell clones before and after both primary and booster YFV17D yellow fever vaccination, bulk TCR alpha and beta repertoires underwent longitudinal sequencing. Two healthy male donors made up the cohort, one aged 18 to 30 years and the other aged 30 to 39 years. Bulk PBMC replicates and cell subsets were isolated from blood drawn at multiple timepoints before and after both primary and secondary immunization. The full study reports these points: A small fraction of clonotypes appeared in both the CD4 and CD8 compartments, likely as a result of convergent recombination. Most clones expanded after primary vaccination were re-detected after the booster (almost 98% of CD4 and more than 70% of CD8), suggesting broad memory maintenance. Computational filtering was required because FACS-sorted repertoires could contain abundant contaminating clonotypes from the bulk population. The study included only two donors, which limits how far the findings can be generalized. Compared with the primary T-cell response, the secondary T-cell response was weaker but faster, peaking on day 5 rather than day 15.

TCR cDNA was made using 5'RACE template switching, a step that added a universal primer site and unique molecular identifiers. Priming for cDNA synthesis came from both the TCR alpha and TCR beta constant segments. Two PCR steps were used to amplify libraries, with sample barcodes and sequencing adapters being added in the second step. Libraries were sequenced on Illumina HiSeq 2500 (2x100 bp) or NovaSeq (2x150 bp). The published analysis was carried out like this. MIGEC handled demultiplexing of reads and collapsing into UMI consensus sequences, while MiXCR performed V(D)J alignment. Using edgeR on replicate PBMC samples, clonotypes were called vaccine-responding if FDR was below 0.01 and the log2 fold change was above 5 up to day 15. Each bulk clonotype was labeled CD4 or CD8 based on which sequenced repertoire, CD4 or CD8, contained the clonotype at higher abundance. TCRdb trimmed public reads at Q25 via fastp, called clones via MiXCR and kept in-frame beta chains. Under each unique CDR3 protein, matching rows form one entry showing the most common genes and DNA. The V and J calls reflect TCRdb's pipeline rather than the authors' work. For this sample there are fewer than 350,000 distinct CDR3 sequences; approximately 9% appear just once. In total, the top ten clones hold more than 15% of the sample.

A distance of 16 bases separates the germline ends of V and J, which lose 8 bases and 5 bases respectively. The CDR3 numbers 13 residues from cysteine through phenylalanine. Only the CDR3 portion is preserved as DNA: 39 bases, with reading frame beginning at the first base. The chain is encoded by TRBV12-3 or TRBV12-4 joined to TRBJ2-7, with the D call tentatively TRBD1 or TRBD2, each fitting 5 bases. The sequencing used PBMCs, collected on the day of the first yellow fever vaccination. The clonotype comes from a man in his late teens or twenties who received the YFV17D yellow fever vaccine. The CDR3 region: CASEQTGGHEQYF. DNA sequence: TGTGCCAGCGAACAAACTGGGGGTCACGAGCAGTACTTC.